This passage covers 30 T cell receptor beta chains from one sample sequenced in a study of early T cells in non-severe SARS-CoV-2 infection. TCRdb re-analysed the 5' RACE reads in MiXCR, keeping a single row per CDR3 protein. The data show 95,000 to 100,000 distinct CDR3 sequences, roughly 13% seen once. The sequenced sample was whole blood. These receptors were taken from an adult who was a healthcare worker with PCR-confirmed SARS-CoV-2 infection or an uninfected control (not recorded which).

This clonotype was counted many times. The gene calls are TRBV6-1 and TRBJ2-5; D is undetermined. The CDR3 extends over 12 amino acids. Germline CDR1 is MNHNS and CDR2 is SASEGT. Trimming removed 4 bases from V and 1 base from J, with 4 bases in between. CDR3 sequence reads: CASSATQETQYF. The CDR3 DNA reads TGTGCCAGCAGTGCAACCCAAGAGACCCAGTACTTC.

This clonotype was seen ten or more times. V is TRBV18 and J is TRBJ2-7; D gene unclear. The CDR3 covers 13 residues. The germline V gene has CDR1 KGHSH and CDR2 LQKENI. Trimming removed 3 bases at V and 5 bases at J, with 11 bases between. CDR3: CASSPSLDDEQYF. CDR3 sequence (DNA): TGTGCCAGCTCACCGTCGTTGGATGACGAGCAGTACTTC.

V usage is TRBV7-8 and J usage is TRBJ2-7; TRBD2 matches 7 bases. This CDR3 region has 14 residues. V lost 5 bases and J lost 6; bases outside the gene matches: 10. Looked up from germline, CDR1 is SGHVS and CDR2 is FQNEAQ. In nucleotides, the CDR3 is TGTGCCAGCAGCGCCGGGACTAAGTTAGGCGAGCAGTACTTC. Amino acids: CASSAGTKLGEQYF.

For this clonotype: A junction end diverges from the germline sequence, so it may reflect a read error. The chain employs TRBV4-1 and TRBJ2-1; 12 nucleotides match TRBD2. CDR3 length: 14 residues. CDR1 and CDR2 from the germline V gene are MGHRA and YSYEKL. This CDR3 is CASNQLTSGGYRIF. The CDR3 nucleotides read TGCGCCAGCAACCAATTGACTAGCGGGGGATATCGAATCTTC.

This clonotype came up a few times. The rearrangement uses TRBV6-2 or TRBV6-3 and TRBJ2-7; D is perhaps TRBD2 (6 bases). The CDR3 covers 12 residues. Germline V gene sequence: CDR1 MNHEY, CDR2 SVGEGT. V lost 5 bases and J lost 2, with 7 bases in between. CDR3 residues: CASSRGTYEQYF. CDR3 in DNA: TGTGCCAGCAGTCGGGGGACCTACGAGCAGTACTTC.

This clonotype was counted ten times or more. The chain combines TRBV11-2 with TRBJ1-5; D unclear. This CDR3 region has 15 residues. The V end lost 1 base, the J end lost 4 bases, and 11 bases lay between the germline ends. Germline assignment: CDR1 SGHAT and CDR2 FQNNGV. CDR3 sequence reads: CASSLVGNGNQPQHF. CDR3 nucleotides: TGTGCCAGCAGCTTAGTGGGAAACGGGAATCAGCCCCAGCATTTT.

The chain carries TRBV12-3 or TRBV12-4 and TRBJ1-5, with unresolved D. This CDR3 spans 12 amino acids. Trimming left V 3 bases short and J 6 bases short, with 6 bases between. CDR3 nucleotide sequence: TGTGCCAGCAGTTTTTTGCTTCAGCCCCAGCATTTT. Protein sequence: CASSFLLQPQHF.

This clonotype was counted many times. This rearrangement joins TRBV4-3 to TRBJ2-1; TRBD1 matches 7 bases. This CDR3 is 16 amino acids long. Germline trimming cut 4 bases from V and 5 bases from J; bases unmatched to any gene: 11. Germline V lookup: CDR1 LGHNA, CDR2 YSLEER. CDR3 protein: CASSPHPGQLNNEQFF. CDR3 nucleotide sequence: TGCGCCAGCAGCCCCCACCCGGGACAGCTAAACAATGAGCAGTTCTTC.

This clonotype turned up a few times. The rearrangement uses TRBV20-1 and TRBJ2-7; TRBD1 or TRBD2 may be the D gene (6 bases each). Trimming pared 4 bases from V and 3 bases from J, leaving 22 bases between. Germline assignment: CDR1 DFQATT and CDR2 SNEGSKA (reference sequence). This CDR3 contains 16 residues. For the CDR3, the DNA is TGCAGTGCTAAACCGTTACAGGGACTGTACTACTACGAGCAGTACTTC. Its protein is CSAKPLQGLYYYEQYF.

This clonotype was seen only a few times. The gene calls are TRBV28 and TRBJ1-2; a possible D gene is TRBD1 (5 bases). Germline V gives CDR1 MDHEN, CDR2 SYDVKM. This CDR3 is built from 13 residues. V gave up 6 bases and J gave up 3 bases, with 11 bases separating them. This CDR3 is CASSRGGDYGYTF. CDR3 nucleotide sequence: TGTGCCAGCAGCCGTGGGGGGGACTATGGCTACACCTTC.

The rearrangement links TRBV24-1 to TRBJ2-3, with 13 bases aligning to TRBD2. The germline gives CDR1 KGHDR, CDR2 SFDVKD. Trimming removed 5 bases from V and 4 bases from J; junction bases left unmatched: 8. The CDR3 runs 17 residues. The DNA for the CDR3 is TGTGCCACCAGTGCAGACATGGGACTAGCGGGGTCAGATACGCAGTATTTT. This codes for CATSADMGLAGSDTQYF.

The table lists this clonotype with a few counts. The V call is TRBV6-5, the J call TRBJ1-1, with 7 nucleotides matching TRBD1. J was trimmed by 3 bases and V by 2 bases; bases with no gene match: 3. There are 14 residues in the CDR3. Germline V gene lookup returns CDR1 MNHEY and CDR2 SVGAGI. CDR3 residues: CASSYIDRDTEAFF. As DNA, the CDR3 is TGTGCCAGCAGTTACATCGACAGGGACACTGAAGCTTTCTTT.

This clonotype has ten or more counts. The V and J genes are TRBV7-6 and TRBJ1-1, with 7 positions matching TRBD1. This CDR3 spans 15 amino acids. Germline V gene lookup returns CDR1 SGHVS and CDR2 FNYEAQ. The J segment lost 4 bases and the V segment lost 2 bases, leaving 7 bases of the junction unmatched. CDR3 residues: CASSLSSGGGTEAFF. CDR3 DNA sequence: TGTGCCAGCAGCTTAAGTTCAGGGGGAGGCACTGAAGCTTTCTTT.

Here the CDR3 DNA reads TGTGCCAGCAGCTTGACACTGGGCGGGGGCACCGGGGAGCTGTTTTTT. Protein sequence: CASSLTLGGGTGELFF. The genes are TRBV7-2 and TRBJ2-2, with 7 bases aligning to TRBD2. This CDR3 comprises 16 residues. Germline trimming cut 3 bases from V and 4 bases from J; bases unmatched to any gene: 8. Germline-derived CDR1 and CDR2 are SGHTA and FQGNSA.

This clonotype was detected many times. J is TRBJ1-5 and V is TRBV7-9; 9 bases are a match to TRBD1. The CDR3 is 14 amino acids. V trimming: 5 bases; J trimming: 5 bases; junction bases outside the gene matches: 4. CDR1 and CDR2 (germline): SEHNR, FQNEAQ (reference sequence). The CDR3 spells CASSPGQGYQPQHF. The CDR3 DNA sequence: TGTGCCAGCAGCCCGGGACAGGGATATCAGCCCCAGCATTTT.

J is TRBJ1-1 and V is TRBV7-8; D is perhaps TRBD1 (5 bases). The CDR3 has 16 amino acids. Germline assignment: CDR1 SGHVS and CDR2 FQNEAQ. V shed 3 bases and J shed 4 bases, with 18 bases lying between them. CDR3 region: CASSLGREIGSTEAFF. CDR3 DNA: TGTGCCAGCAGCTTGGGGCGGGAGATAGGGAGCACTGAAGCTTTCTTT.

This clonotype was detected a few times. The rearrangement uses TRBV20-1 and TRBJ1-1; 11 nucleotides align to TRBD1. From germline, CDR1 is DFQATT and CDR2 SNEGSKA (reference sequence). The V gene end was trimmed by 4 bases and the J gene end by 2 bases; junction bases not matched to a gene: 12. CDR3 size: 17 residues. The CDR3 DNA follows: TGCAGTGCTACAAAAACGGACAGGGGGCTTTTAAACACTGAAGCTTTCTTT. It specifies CSATKTDRGLLNTEAFF.

The chain links TRBV6-2 or TRBV6-3 to TRBJ1-3; no clear D. The CDR3 has 15 residues. Looked up from germline, CDR1 is MNHEY and CDR2 is SVGEGT. The ends were cut back, 7 bases at V and 4 bases at J, with 17 bases in the middle. The CDR3 coding sequence is TGTGCCAGCACCAACGGGGTGACGGGAGGAAACACCATATATTTT. Translation gives CASTNGVTGGNTIYF.

The rearrangement uses TRBV6-1 and TRBJ2-3, with TRBD1 as a possible D gene (5 bases). The CDR3 length is 16 residues. V was pared by 6 bases and J by 15 bases, with 31 bases between. The V gene's germline CDR1 is MNHNS and CDR2 SASEGT. The CDR3 region is CASRGRSPPPGLKHYF. The CDR3 coding sequence is TGTGCCAGCAGAGGAAGGTCCCCCCCCCCAGGGCTCAAGCACTATTTT.

This clonotype has ten or more counts. The chain has TRBV12-3 or TRBV12-4 and TRBJ2-1; 11 bases line up with TRBD2. The CDR3 sequence is 15 residues long. Losses at the gene ends were 2 bases for V and 6 bases for J; bases not matched to a gene: 3. The CDR3 DNA reads as TGTGCCAGCAGTTTACCTAGCGGGAGGTTCAATGAGCAGTTCTTC. It is translated as CASSLPSGRFNEQFF.

The table lists this clonotype with a few counts. The chain recombines TRBV9 with TRBJ2-4; 7 bases align to TRBD1. V was pared by 0 bases and J by 6 bases, with 0 bases of the junction left unmatched. The length of the CDR3 is 13 residues. The V gene's germline CDR1 is SGDLS and CDR2 YYNGEE. CDR3 in amino acids: CASSVDRGNIQYF. The CDR3 DNA sequence: TGTGCCAGCAGCGTAGACAGGGGAAACATTCAGTACTTC. The full variable domain, with the rest looked up from reference TRBV9 and TRBJ2-4, is DSGVTQTPKHLITATGQRVTLRCSPRSGDLSVYWYQQSLDQGLQFLIQYYNGEERAKGNILERFSAQQFPDLHSELNLSSLELGDSALYFCASSVDRGNIQYFGAGTRLSVL.

This clonotype was counted only a few times. The chain joins TRBV7-2 to TRBJ2-3, with 8 bases that match TRBD1. CDR3 length: 13 amino acids. The J segment lost 4 bases and the V segment lost 8 bases, leaving 5 bases of the junction unmatched. Germline CDR1 is SGHTA and CDR2 is FQGNSA. As DNA, the CDR3 is TGTGCCAGCGGTCAGGGGGCTCCAGATACGCAGTATTTT. It yields the protein CASGQGAPDTQYF. Looking up the rest from reference TRBV7-2 and TRBJ2-3 gives the full variable domain: GAGVSQSPSNKVTEKGKDVELRCDPISGHTALYWYRQSLGQGLEFLIYFQGNSAPDKSGLPSDRFSAERTGGSVSTLTIQRTQQEDSAVYLCASGQGAPDTQYFGPGTRLTVL.

This clonotype was counted only a few times. V and J are TRBV29-1 and TRBJ2-5; no clear D gene. This CDR3 comprises 12 residues. Trimming left V 2 bases short and J 1 base short, with 5 bases between. In germline, CDR1 is SQVTM, CDR2 ANQGSEA. The CDR3 region is CSVEFSQETQYF. Written as DNA, the CDR3 is TGCAGCGTTGAATTCAGCCAAGAGACCCAGTACTTC. The variable domain in full, with the rest retrieved from reference TRBV29-1 and TRBJ2-5, is SAVISQKPSRDICQRGTSLTIQCQVDSQVTMMFWYRQQPGQSLTLIATANQGSEATYESGFVIDKFPISRPNLTFSTLTVSNMSPEDSSIYLCSVEFSQETQYFGPGTRLLVL.

This clonotype was detected only a few times. The rearrangement uses TRBV7-2 and TRBJ2-3; D unresolved. The CDR3 covers 16 residues. Germline V gene lookup returns CDR1 SGHTA and CDR2 FQGNSA. V was trimmed by 2 bases and J by 4 bases, leaving 16 bases between them. DNA of the CDR3: TGTGCCAGCAGCTTACTGGCGGCCCCCGGCCCAGATACGCAGTATTTT. This codes for CASSLLAAPGPDTQYF. Full variable domain (outside the CDR3, taken from reference TRBV7-2 and TRBJ2-3): GAGVSQSPSNKVTEKGKDVELRCDPISGHTALYWYRQSLGQGLEFLIYFQGNSAPDKSGLPSDRFSAERTGGSVSTLTIQRTQQEDSAVYLCASSLLAAPGPDTQYFGPGTRLTVL.

This clonotype was counted many times. The V gene is TRBV28, the J gene TRBJ2-2, with TRBD2 identical over 11 bases. The germline V gene has CDR1 MDHEN and CDR2 SYDVKM. The CDR3 loop spans 18 amino acids. With V trimmed by 6 bases and J by 4 bases, 13 bases remained unmatched. The CDR3: CASSLLKLAGDSTGELFF. CDR3 DNA sequence: TGTGCCAGCAGCCTACTCAAACTAGCGGGGGATTCCACCGGGGAGCTGTTTTTT.

The V call is TRBV20-1, the J call TRBJ2-7; 10 nucleotides align to TRBD1. The V gene's germline CDR1 is DFQATT and CDR2 SNEGSKA (reference sequence). This CDR3 comprises 15 residues. V was pared by 1 base and J by 2 bases, with 5 bases of the junction left unmatched. CDR3 region: CSARVDRGRPYEQYF. CDR3 nucleotide sequence: TGCAGTGCTAGAGTAGACAGGGGGCGCCCCTACGAGCAGTACTTC.

This clonotype was observed many times. This chain uses TRBV6-1 with TRBJ1-5, with TRBD1 identical over 7 bases. This CDR3 spans 15 amino acids. V dropped 4 bases and J dropped 1; count of bases not matched to a gene: 4. The germline V gene has CDR1 MNHNS and CDR2 SASEGT. The CDR3 protein is CASSVSGGSNQPQHF. The CDR3 nucleotides read TGTGCCAGCAGTGTTTCAGGGGGAAGCAATCAGCCCCAGCATTTT.

The rearrangement joins TRBV29-1 to TRBJ2-1, with a possible D match to TRBD1 (5 bases). The ends were cut back, 7 bases at V and 5 bases at J, with 18 bases in the middle. CDR1 and CDR2 from the germline V gene are SQVTM and ANQGSEA. The CDR3 has 14 amino acids. The CDR3 is CSAGYPTAHNEQFF. CDR3 DNA sequence: TGCAGCGCAGGGTACCCAACCGCCCACAATGAGCAGTTCTTC.

This clonotype was picked up many times. The chain is built from TRBV7-9 and TRBJ1-1; D gene uncertain. Trimming removed 5 bases from V and 3 bases from J, with 16 bases in between. The length of the CDR3 is 15 residues. CDR1 is SEHNR, CDR2 FQNEAQ, per germline (reference sequence). The CDR3 here is CASSHAVRRHTEAFF. CDR3 DNA: TGTGCCAGCAGCCACGCGGTCCGAAGGCACACTGAAGCTTTCTTT.

This chain links TRBV6-5 with TRBJ1-1; no clear D gene. The CDR3 runs 13 residues. Germline CDR1 is MNHEY and CDR2 is SVGAGI. V gave up 6 bases and J gave up 0 bases, with 8 bases separating them. This CDR3 is CASRDNLNTEAFF. DNA for the CDR3: TGTGCCAGCAGAGACAACCTGAACACTGAAGCTTTCTTT.